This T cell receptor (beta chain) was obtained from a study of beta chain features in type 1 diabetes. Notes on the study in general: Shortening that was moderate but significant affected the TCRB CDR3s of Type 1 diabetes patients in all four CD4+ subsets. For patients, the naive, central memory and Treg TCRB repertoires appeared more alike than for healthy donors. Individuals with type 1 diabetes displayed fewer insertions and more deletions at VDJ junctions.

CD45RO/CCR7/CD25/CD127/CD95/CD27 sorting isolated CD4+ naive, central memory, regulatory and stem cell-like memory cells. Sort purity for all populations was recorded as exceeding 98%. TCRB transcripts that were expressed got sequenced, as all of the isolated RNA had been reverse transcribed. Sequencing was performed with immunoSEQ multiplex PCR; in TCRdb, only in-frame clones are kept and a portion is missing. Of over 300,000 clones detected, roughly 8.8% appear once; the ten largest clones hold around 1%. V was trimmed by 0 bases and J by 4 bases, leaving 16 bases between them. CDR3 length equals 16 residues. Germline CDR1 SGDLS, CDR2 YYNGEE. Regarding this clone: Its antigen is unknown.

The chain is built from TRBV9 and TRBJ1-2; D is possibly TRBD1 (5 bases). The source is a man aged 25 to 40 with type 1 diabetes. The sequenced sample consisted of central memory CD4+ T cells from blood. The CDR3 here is CASSVESSRGFYGYTF. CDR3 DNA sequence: TGTGCCAGCAGCGTAGAATCTTCGCGGGGGTTCTATGGCTACACCTTC.